This TCR beta chain was recovered during a study of blood T cell repertoires in COVID-19. Overall study context: COVID-19 samples from acute and convalescent phases originated in the United States, Italy and Spain. PBMCs, B-cell-depleted T cells, or T cells provided the cDNA or gDNA that made up the material.

Source study methods: Nucleated cell number was recorded as an estimate derived from reference gene primer amplification. This table comes from immunoSEQ multiplex PCR, and its TCRdb copy is limited to in-frame clones, with some not included. The V and J calls and clone size are taken from that table; D and trimming were inferred from the DNA. Found here are about 190,000 clones, approximately 86% of them singletons; the top ten hold approximately 1.1%. The germline V and J ends were trimmed by 7 bases and 4 bases, with 20 bases remaining between them. The length of the CDR3 is 16 residues. The germline gives CDR1 MNHEY, CDR2 SMNVEV (reference sequence).

The sequence was collected from a man younger than 40 with acute or convalescent COVID-19. Sample: peripheral blood. This chain links TRBV27 with TRBJ1-5; D perhaps matches TRBD1 (6 bases). The CDR3 DNA follows: TGTGCCAGCAAATATCGGGCAGGGGCCTCGAATCAGCCCCAGCATTTT. Protein sequence: CASKYRAGASNQPQHF.